This T cell receptor beta chain was captured by sequencing in a study of beta chain features in type 1 diabetes. Germline lookup yields CDR1 MDHEN and CDR2 SYDVKM. Trimming removed 6 bases at V and 2 bases at J, with 10 bases between. The CDR3 contains 13 residues. Expressed TCRB transcripts were sequenced after all isolated RNA was converted to cDNA. Clones were sequenced by immunoSEQ multiplex PCR, and TCRdb holds only the in-frame ones, with some missing. The profile shows under 450,000 clones, roughly 16% of them singletons. The sequenced sample consisted of naive CD4+ T cells from blood. The TCR originated in a woman aged 18-29 years in good health. The chain uses TRBV28 and TRBJ2-5, with D maybe TRBD1 (5 bases). The CDR3 DNA reads TGTGCCAGCAGCCCAGGGTGGCAAGAGACCCAGTACTTC. It yields the protein CASSPGWQETQYF.